This passage covers 21 T cell receptor beta chains from one sample sequenced in a study of T-cell memory formation after mild COVID-19. MiXCR, run by TCRdb on the 5' RACE reads, gives a single entry per CDR3 protein. The repertoire holds roughly 400,000 distinct CDR3 sequences, with more than 15% as singletons. The sample comprised PBMCs or a T cell subset sorted from them (not recorded which). The source is a man younger than 35 who had mild COVID-19 (a few samples of this study predate the infection). Cell type and time point are not known.

This chain links TRBV7-9 with TRBJ2-1; the D is unclear. Germline CDR1 reads SEHNR; CDR2 reads FQNEAQ (reference sequence). Trimming left V 5 bases short and J 10 bases short, with 12 bases between. This CDR3 has 12 residues. This CDR3 is CASSRRPPEQFF. The CDR3 bases are TGTGCCAGCAGCCGGCGCCCACCCGAGCAGTTCTTC.

There are many counts of this clonotype. The chain joins TRBV28 to TRBJ1-5; D is undetermined. Germline V gene sequence: CDR1 MDHEN, CDR2 SYDVKM. The V end lost 4 bases, the J end lost 7 bases, and 8 bases lay between the germline ends. The CDR3 sequence is 12 residues long. In nucleotides, the CDR3 is TGTGCCAGCAGTTATTACCGGCAGCCCCAGCATTTT. It yields the protein CASSYYRQPQHF.

This clonotype was seen more than once but under ten times. The chain employs TRBV7-3 and TRBJ2-1; 7 bases agree with TRBD1. J lost 9 bases, V lost 3 bases, and 11 bases had no gene match. The CDR3 covers 15 residues. CDR1 is SGHTA, CDR2 FQGTGA, per germline. CDR3 loop: CASSFRVGGPSEQFF. In DNA, the CDR3 is TGTGCCAGCAGCTTCCGCGTAGGGGGCCCTAGTGAGCAGTTCTTC.

The chain carries TRBV4-2 and TRBJ1-1; possibly TRBD1 for D (6 bases). The germline V gene encodes CDR1 LGHNA and CDR2 YNFKEQ. Deletions cut 0 bases from V and 4 bases from J, with 9 bases between. The CDR3 totals 14 residues. DNA for the CDR3: TGTGCCAGCAGCCAAGATGGGGGGCGCACTGAAGCTTTCTTT. It yields the protein CASSQDGGRTEAFF.

This clonotype turned up a few times. The chain links TRBV2 to TRBJ1-1; D might be TRBD1 (5 bases). V gave up 6 bases and J gave up 5 bases, with 16 bases separating them. The CDR3 contains 14 residues. Per the germline V gene, CDR1 is SNHLY and CDR2 is FYNNEI. The CDR3 sequence: CASSALYGGTEAFF. CDR3 DNA sequence: TGTGCCAGCAGCGCCCTTTATGGGGGTACTGAAGCTTTCTTT.

The chain recombines TRBV5-5 with TRBJ1-1; perhaps TRBD1 as D (5 bases). CDR1 SGHKS and CDR2 YYEKEE come from the germline V gene (reference sequence). The V end lost 2 bases, the J end lost 3 bases, and 11 bases lay between the germline ends. This CDR3 contains 14 residues. As DNA, the CDR3 is TGTGCCAGCAGCTTTCAGGGAGAAGACACTGAAGCTTTCTTT. It specifies CASSFQGEDTEAFF.

This clonotype was found many times. The V call is TRBV7-6, the J call TRBJ2-7; maybe TRBD1 (5 bases). The CDR3 is made up of 15 amino acids. Trimming cost V 0 bases and J 1 base, with 10 bases left between them. Germline assignment: CDR1 SGHVS and CDR2 FNYEAQ. The CDR3 sequence is CASSLAQQESYEQYF. The CDR3, as DNA: TGTGCCAGCAGCTTAGCACAACAGGAGTCCTACGAGCAGTACTTC.

The chain is built from TRBV27 and TRBJ1-6; 7 bases are a match to TRBD1. After removal of 2 bases from V and 9 bases from J, the junction contained 4 bases not matched to a gene. Germline CDR1 reads MNHEY; CDR2 reads SMNVEV (reference sequence). CDR3 size: 14 residues. The CDR3 loop reads CASSLGQAGSPLHF. CDR3 nucleotide sequence: TGTGCCAGCAGTTTAGGACAGGCAGGTTCACCCCTCCACTTT.

V and J are TRBV5-5 and TRBJ2-2; D perhaps matches TRBD2 (5 bases). The V end was cut by 4 bases, the J end by 0 bases, with 16 bases between. CDR3 size: 17 residues. Germline CDR1 reads SGHKS; CDR2 reads YYEKEE (reference sequence). CDR3 protein: CASSPLSEIANTGELFF. The CDR3 nucleotides are TGTGCCAGCAGCCCCCTTAGCGAGATCGCGAACACCGGGGAGCTGTTTTTT.

The V and J genes are TRBV7-2 and TRBJ2-5; 11 nucleotides line up with TRBD2. The trim removed 5 bases at V and 4 bases at J, leaving 3 bases unmatched. Germline V CDR1 and CDR2: SGHTA, FQGNSA. The CDR3 consists of 14 residues. CDR3 in amino acids: CASSTLAGVETQYF. CDR3 in DNA: TGTGCCAGCAGCACACTAGCGGGAGTAGAGACCCAGTACTTC.

J is TRBJ1-2 and V is TRBV29-1; D is unresolved. V dropped 5 bases and J dropped 5 bases, with 12 bases sitting between them. CDR3 length equals 12 residues. Germline-derived CDR1 and CDR2 are SQVTM and ANQGSEA. This CDR3 reads CSVSTAGYGYTF. For the CDR3, the DNA is TGCAGCGTTTCCACGGCGGGGTATGGCTACACCTTC.

Only a few counts were recorded for this clonotype. The chain joins TRBV4-1 to TRBJ2-7, with TRBD2 as a possible D gene (5 bases). The V end was cut by 3 bases, the J end by 0 bases, with 12 bases between. Germline CDR1 MGHRA, CDR2 YSYEKL. This CDR3 contains 15 residues. The CDR3 sequence is CASSQSSGSSYEQYV. The CDR3 region has the DNA TGCGCCAGCAGCCAGTCCTCGGGGTCCTCCTACGAGCAGTACGTC.

J is TRBJ2-5 and V is TRBV7-3; 8 positions match TRBD1. Germline-derived CDR1 and CDR2 are SGHTA and FQGTGA. V lost 5 bases to trimming and J lost 5 bases; unmatched junction nucleotides: 10. The CDR3 is 15 residues long. In DNA, the CDR3 is TGTGCCAGCAGCCCCCGGACAGGGACGGGGGAGACCCAGTACTTC. This encodes CASSPRTGTGETQYF.

The J gene is TRBJ2-5, the V gene TRBV4-2, with 11 bases lining up with TRBD2. Germline V gives CDR1 LGHNA, CDR2 YNFKEQ. This CDR3 contains 15 residues. Unmatched junction bases numbered 3, after V lost 1 base and J lost 5 bases. This CDR3 is CASSQGLAGGETQYF. The CDR3 DNA reads as TGTGCCAGCAGCCAAGGCCTAGCGGGGGGTGAGACCCAGTACTTC.

Details on this clonotype: A read error may account for a junction end that differs from germline. The chain employs TRBV10-3 and TRBJ2-3, with 7 bases lining up with TRBD1. The CDR3 runs 14 residues. CDR1 ENHRY and CDR2 SYGVKD come from the germline V gene. The chain's CDR3 is CAINEGQNTDRQYF. DNA of the CDR3: TGTGCCATCAACGAGGGACAGAACACAGATAGGCAGTATTTT.

This clonotype was observed a handful of times. The rearrangement uses TRBV3-1 and TRBJ2-2; D is uncertain. Trimming left V 5 bases short and J 0 bases short, with 19 bases between. The CDR3 loop spans 18 amino acids. From germline, CDR1 is LGHDT and CDR2 YNNKEL (reference sequence). The CDR3, as DNA: TGTGCCAGCAGCGCGACTGGCCCAGGAACTACGAACACCGGGGAGCTGTTTTTT. Residues: CASSATGPGTTNTGELFF.

The chain is built from TRBV4-1 and TRBJ1-1, with a tentative D call TRBD1 (5 bases). V lost 4 bases and J 6 bases, leaving 15 bases between the germline ends. Germline V lookup: CDR1 MGHRA, CDR2 YSYEKL. This CDR3 region has 14 residues. This chain's CDR3 is CASSPAGVRAEAFF. The CDR3 DNA sequence: TGCGCCAGCAGCCCCGCGGGGGTAAGGGCTGAAGCTTTCTTT.

The gene calls are TRBV11-3 and TRBJ2-1; 12 nucleotides align to TRBD2. CDR3 length equals 17 residues. CDR1 is SGHNT and CDR2 is YENEEA in the germline V gene. With 0 bases clipped from V and 0 bases from J, the junction kept 0 bases outside the gene matches. The CDR3 DNA reads as TGTGCCAGCAGCTTAGAGGGACTAGCGGGCTCCTACAATGAGCAGTTCTTC. Amino acids: CASSLEGLAGSYNEQFF. Based on the CDR3 plus reference TRBV11-3 and TRBJ2-1, the full variable domain is EAGVVQSPRYKIIEKKQPVAFWCNPISGHNTLYWYLQNLGQGPELLIRYENEEAVDDSQLPKDRFSAERLKGVDSTLKIQPAELGDSAVYLCASSLEGLAGSYNEQFFGPGTRLTVL.

This clonotype was picked up a small number of times. This chain links TRBV3-1 with TRBJ2-7; D perhaps matches TRBD2 (6 bases). Trimming shortened V by 4 bases and J by 6 bases, and 13 bases separated the two germline ends. CDR1 and CDR2 (germline): LGHDT, YNNKEL (reference sequence). The CDR3 spans 13 residues. CDR3 loop: CASSLGTAGEQYV. DNA of the CDR3: TGTGCCAGCAGCCTAGGGACTGCCGGCGAGCAGTACGTC.

This clonotype was found a few times. This chain uses TRBV5-1 with TRBJ2-2; D is undetermined. V shed 4 bases and J shed 3 bases, with 10 bases lying between them. CDR1 SGHRS and CDR2 YFSETQ come from the germline V gene. The CDR3 totals 14 residues. CDR3 in DNA: TGCGCCAGCAGCCTCTACTTGGACACCGGGGAGCTGTTTTTT. As protein: CASSLYLDTGELFF.

The rearrangement uses TRBV29-1 and TRBJ2-2; D perhaps matches TRBD1 (5 bases). Trimming pared 4 bases from V and 6 bases from J, leaving 9 bases between. This CDR3 is built from 12 residues. Looked up from germline, CDR1 is SQVTM and CDR2 is ANQGSEA. The CDR3, as DNA: TGCAGCGTTGGTGACAGTCCCGGGGAGCTGTTTTTT. It codes for CSVGDSPGELFF.